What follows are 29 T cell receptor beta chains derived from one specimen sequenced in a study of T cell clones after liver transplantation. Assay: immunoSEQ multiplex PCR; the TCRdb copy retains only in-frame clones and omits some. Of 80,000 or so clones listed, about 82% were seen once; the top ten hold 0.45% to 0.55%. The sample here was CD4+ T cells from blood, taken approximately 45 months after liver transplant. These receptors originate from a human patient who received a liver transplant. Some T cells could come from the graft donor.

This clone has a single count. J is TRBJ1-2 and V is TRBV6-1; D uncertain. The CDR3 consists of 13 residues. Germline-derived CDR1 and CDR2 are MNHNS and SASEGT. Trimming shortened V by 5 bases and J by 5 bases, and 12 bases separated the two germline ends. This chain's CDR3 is CASSPREDYGYTF. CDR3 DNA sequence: TGTGCCAGCAGTCCCAGAGAGGATTATGGCTACACCTTC.

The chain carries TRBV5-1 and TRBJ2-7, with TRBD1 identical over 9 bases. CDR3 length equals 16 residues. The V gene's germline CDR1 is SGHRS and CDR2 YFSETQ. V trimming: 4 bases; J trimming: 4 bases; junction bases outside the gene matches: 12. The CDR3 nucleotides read TGCGCCAGCAGCGCTGAGCCGGGACAGGGCTCTTACGAGCAGTACTTC. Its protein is CASSAEPGQGSYEQYF.

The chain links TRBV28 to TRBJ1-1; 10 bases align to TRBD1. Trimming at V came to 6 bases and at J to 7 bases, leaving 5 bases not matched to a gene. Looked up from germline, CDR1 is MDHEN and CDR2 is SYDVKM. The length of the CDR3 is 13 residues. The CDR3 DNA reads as TGTGCCAGCAGGGGGGGACAGGGGATTGAAGCTTTCTTT. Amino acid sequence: CASRGGQGIEAFF.

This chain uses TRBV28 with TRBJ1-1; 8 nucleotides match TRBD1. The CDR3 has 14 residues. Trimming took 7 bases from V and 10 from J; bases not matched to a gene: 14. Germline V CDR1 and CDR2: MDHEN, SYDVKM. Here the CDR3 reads CASIEQAGGGRAFF. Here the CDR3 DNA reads TGTGCCAGCATCGAACAGGCAGGGGGCGGTCGAGCTTTCTTT.

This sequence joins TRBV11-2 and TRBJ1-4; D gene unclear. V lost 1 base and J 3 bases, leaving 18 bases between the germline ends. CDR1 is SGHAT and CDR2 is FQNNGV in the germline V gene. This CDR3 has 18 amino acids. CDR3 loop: CASSLVAYGRTANEKLFF. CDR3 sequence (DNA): TGTGCCAGCAGCTTAGTGGCTTACGGGAGGACCGCTAATGAAAAACTGTTTTTT. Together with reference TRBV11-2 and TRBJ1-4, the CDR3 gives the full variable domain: EAGVAQSPRYKIIEKRQSVAFWCNPISGHATLYWYQQILGQGPKLLIQFQNNGVVDDSQLPKDRFSAERLKGVDSTLKIQPAKLEDSAVYLCASSLVAYGRTANEKLFFGSGTQLSVL.

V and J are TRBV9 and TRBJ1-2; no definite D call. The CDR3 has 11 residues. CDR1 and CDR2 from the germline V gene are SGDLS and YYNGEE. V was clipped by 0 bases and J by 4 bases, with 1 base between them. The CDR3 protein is CASSVGYGYTF. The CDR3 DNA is TGTGCCAGCAGCGTAGGCTATGGCTACACCTTC.

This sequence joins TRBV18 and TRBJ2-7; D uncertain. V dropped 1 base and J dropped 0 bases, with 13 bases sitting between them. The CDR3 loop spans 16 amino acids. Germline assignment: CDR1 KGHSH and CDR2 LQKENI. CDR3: CASSPLSADVSYEQYF. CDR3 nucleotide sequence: TGTGCCAGCTCACCACTCTCGGCGGACGTCTCCTACGAGCAGTACTTC.

CDR3 sequence: CASSFPGGEAFF. CDR3 bases: TGTGCCAGCAGTTTCCCAGGGGGCGAAGCTTTCTTT. The chain joins TRBV6-6 to TRBJ1-1; 8 bases are shared with TRBD1. V shed 4 bases and J 8 bases; nucleotides not matched to a gene: 3. The CDR3 runs to 12 residues. Germline V gives CDR1 MNHNY, CDR2 SVGAGI (reference sequence).

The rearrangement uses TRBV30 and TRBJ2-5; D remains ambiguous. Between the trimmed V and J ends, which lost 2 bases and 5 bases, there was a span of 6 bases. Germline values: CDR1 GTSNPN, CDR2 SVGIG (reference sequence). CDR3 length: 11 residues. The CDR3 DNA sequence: TGTGCCTGGAGTTTACGGGAGACCCAGTACTTC. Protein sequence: CAWSLRETQYF.

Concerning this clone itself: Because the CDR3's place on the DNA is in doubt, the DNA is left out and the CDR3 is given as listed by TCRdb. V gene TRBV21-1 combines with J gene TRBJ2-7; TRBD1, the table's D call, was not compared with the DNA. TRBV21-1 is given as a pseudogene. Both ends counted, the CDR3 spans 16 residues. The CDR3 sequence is CASSKPWGQGTYEQYF.

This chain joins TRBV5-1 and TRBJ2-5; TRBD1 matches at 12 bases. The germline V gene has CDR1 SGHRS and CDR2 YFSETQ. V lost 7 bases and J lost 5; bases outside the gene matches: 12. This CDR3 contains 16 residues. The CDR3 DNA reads TGCGCCAGCTCTTACCCCGGGACAGGGGGCCGCGAGACCCAGTACTTC. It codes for CASSYPGTGGRETQYF.

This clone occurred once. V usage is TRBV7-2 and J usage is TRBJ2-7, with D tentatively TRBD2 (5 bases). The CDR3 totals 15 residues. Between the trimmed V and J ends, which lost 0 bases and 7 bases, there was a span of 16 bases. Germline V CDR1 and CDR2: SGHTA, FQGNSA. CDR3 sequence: CASSLASVGLYEQYF. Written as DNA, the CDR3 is TGTGCCAGCAGCTTAGCGAGTGTTGGACTTTATGAGCAGTACTTC.

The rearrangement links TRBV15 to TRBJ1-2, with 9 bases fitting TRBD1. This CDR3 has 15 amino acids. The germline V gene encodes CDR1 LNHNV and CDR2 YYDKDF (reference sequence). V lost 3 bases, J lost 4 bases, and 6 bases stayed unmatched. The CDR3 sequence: CATSSNRGRPYGYTF. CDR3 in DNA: TGTGCCACCAGCAGCAACAGGGGGCGCCCCTATGGCTACACCTTC.

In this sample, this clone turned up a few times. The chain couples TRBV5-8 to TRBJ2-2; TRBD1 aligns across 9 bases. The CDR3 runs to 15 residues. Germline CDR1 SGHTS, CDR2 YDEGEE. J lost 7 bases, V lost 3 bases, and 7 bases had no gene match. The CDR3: CASSSGQGRVGELFF. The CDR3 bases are TGTGCCAGCAGCTCCGGACAGGGGCGGGTCGGGGAGCTGTTTTTT.

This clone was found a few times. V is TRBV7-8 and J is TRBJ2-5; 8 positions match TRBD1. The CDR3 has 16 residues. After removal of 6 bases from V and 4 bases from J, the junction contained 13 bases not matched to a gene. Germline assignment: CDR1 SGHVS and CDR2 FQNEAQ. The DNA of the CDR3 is TGTGCCAGCAGTCCTCGGACAGGGTGGGCCGGAGAGACCCAGTACTTC. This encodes CASSPRTGWAGETQYF.

CDR3 sequence (DNA): TGTGCCAGCAGTAATGGGGCCTCGGACCCCGACAATGAGCAGTTCTTC. It is translated as CASSNGASDPDNEQFF. V is TRBV6-4 and J is TRBJ2-1; TRBD1 is a possible D gene (5 bases). The ends were cut back, 5 bases at V and 5 bases at J, with 19 bases in the middle. Germline loops: CDR1 MRHNA, CDR2 SNTAGT. This CDR3 has 16 amino acids.

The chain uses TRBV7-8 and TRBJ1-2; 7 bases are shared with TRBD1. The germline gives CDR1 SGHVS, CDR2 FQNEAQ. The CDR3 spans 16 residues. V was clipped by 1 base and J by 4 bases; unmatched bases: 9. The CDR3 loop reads CASSLGFGTAGYGYTF. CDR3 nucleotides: TGTGCCAGCAGCTTAGGGTTCGGGACAGCAGGCTATGGCTACACCTTC.

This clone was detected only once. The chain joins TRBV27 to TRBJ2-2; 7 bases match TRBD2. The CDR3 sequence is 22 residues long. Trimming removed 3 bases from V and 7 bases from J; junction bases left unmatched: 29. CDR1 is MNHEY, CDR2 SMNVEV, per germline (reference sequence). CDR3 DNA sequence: TGTGCCAGCAGTTTGATCCCACCGGGACTACCATTCGCTCCAACAAAGAACGGGGAGCTGTTTTTT. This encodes CASSLIPPGLPFAPTKNGELFF.

CDR3 sequence (DNA): TGTGCCAGCAGCCTGGGACTAGCGGGAGACCCGGGTGGGGCCAACGTCCTGACTTTC. The encoded protein is CASSLGLAGDPGGANVLTF. The rearrangement links TRBV7-9 to TRBJ2-6, with 14 bases identical to TRBD2. The CDR3 covers 19 residues. V lost 5 bases and J lost 3; bases outside the gene matches: 9. Per germline, CDR1 SEHNR and CDR2 FQNEAQ (reference sequence).

CDR3 sequence reads: CASMASRTDTQYF. The CDR3, as DNA: TGTGCCAGCATGGCTAGCCGCACAGATACGCAGTATTTT. This sequence joins TRBV2 and TRBJ2-3, with a possible D match to TRBD2 (5 bases). CDR3 length equals 13 residues. Germline V gene lookup returns CDR1 SNHLY and CDR2 FYNNEI. Trimming left V 7 bases short and J 1 base short, with 9 bases between. The full variable domain, with the rest looked up from reference TRBV2 and TRBJ2-3, is EPEVTQTPSHQVTQMGQEVILRCVPISNHLYFYWYRQILGQKVEFLVSFYNNEISEKSEIFDDQFSVERPDGSNFTLKIRSTKLEDSAMYFCASMASRTDTQYFGPGTRLTVL.

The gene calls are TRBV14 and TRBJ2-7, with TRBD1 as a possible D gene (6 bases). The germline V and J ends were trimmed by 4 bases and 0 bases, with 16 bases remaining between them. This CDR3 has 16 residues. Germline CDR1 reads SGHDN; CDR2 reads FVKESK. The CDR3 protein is CASSPYRATGSYEQYF. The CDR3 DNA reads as TGTGCCAGCAGCCCGTACAGAGCGACAGGCTCCTACGAGCAGTACTTC.

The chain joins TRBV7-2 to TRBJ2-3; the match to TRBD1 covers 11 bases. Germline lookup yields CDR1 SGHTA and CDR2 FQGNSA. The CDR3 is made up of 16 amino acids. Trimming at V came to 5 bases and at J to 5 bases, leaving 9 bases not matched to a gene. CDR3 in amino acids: CASSPWWDRGRDTQYF. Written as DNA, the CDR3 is TGTGCCAGCAGCCCCTGGTGGGACAGGGGGAGAGATACGCAGTATTTT.

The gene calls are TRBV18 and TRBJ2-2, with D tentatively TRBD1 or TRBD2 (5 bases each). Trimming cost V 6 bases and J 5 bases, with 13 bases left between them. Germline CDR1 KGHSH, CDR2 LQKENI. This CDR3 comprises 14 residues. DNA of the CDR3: TGTGCCAGCTCCCCTGGGACGCGGACCGGGGAGCTGTTTTTT. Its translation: CASSPGTRTGELFF. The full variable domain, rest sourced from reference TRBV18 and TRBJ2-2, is NAGVMQNPRHLVRRRGQEARLRCSPMKGHSHVYWYRQLPEEGLKFMVYLQKENIIDESGMPKERFSAEFPKEGPSILRIQQVVRGDSAAYFCASSPGTRTGELFFGEGSRLTVL.

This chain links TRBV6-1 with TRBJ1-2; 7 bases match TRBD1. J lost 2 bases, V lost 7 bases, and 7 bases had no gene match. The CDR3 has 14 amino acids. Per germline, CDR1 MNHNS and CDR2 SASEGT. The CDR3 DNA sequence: TGTGCCAGCAACAAAGTACAGGGGAACTATGGCTACACCTTC. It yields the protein CASNKVQGNYGYTF.

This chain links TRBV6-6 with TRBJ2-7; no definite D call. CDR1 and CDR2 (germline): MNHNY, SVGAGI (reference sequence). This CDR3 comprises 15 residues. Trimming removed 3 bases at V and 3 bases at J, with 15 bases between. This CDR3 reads CASSYKTLTLYEQYF. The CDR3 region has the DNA TGTGCCAGCAGTTATAAAACTCTAACCCTCTACGAGCAGTACTTC.

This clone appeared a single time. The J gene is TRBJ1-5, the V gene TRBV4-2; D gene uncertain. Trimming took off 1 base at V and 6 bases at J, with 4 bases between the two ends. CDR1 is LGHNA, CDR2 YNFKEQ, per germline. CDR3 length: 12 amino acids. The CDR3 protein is CASSQVGQPQHF. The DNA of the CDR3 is TGTGCCAGCAGCCAAGTCGGTCAGCCCCAGCATTTT.

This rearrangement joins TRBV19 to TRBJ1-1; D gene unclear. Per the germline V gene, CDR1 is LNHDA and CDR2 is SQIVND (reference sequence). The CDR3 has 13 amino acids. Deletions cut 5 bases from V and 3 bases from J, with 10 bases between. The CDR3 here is CASSRGPYTEAFF. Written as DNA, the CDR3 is TGTGCCAGTAGTCGCGGACCGTACACTGAAGCTTTCTTT.

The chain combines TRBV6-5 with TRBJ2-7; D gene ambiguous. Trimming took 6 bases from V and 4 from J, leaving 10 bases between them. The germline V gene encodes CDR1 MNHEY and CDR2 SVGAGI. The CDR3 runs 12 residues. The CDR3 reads CASSPAAYEQYF. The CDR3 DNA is TGTGCCAGCAGCCCCGCGGCGTACGAGCAGTACTTC.

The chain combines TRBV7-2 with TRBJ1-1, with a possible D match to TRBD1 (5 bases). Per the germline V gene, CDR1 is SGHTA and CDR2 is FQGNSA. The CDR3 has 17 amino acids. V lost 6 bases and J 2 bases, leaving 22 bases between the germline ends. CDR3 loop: CASRSPGGFHGNTEAFF. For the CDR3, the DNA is TGTGCCAGCAGATCCCCGGGGGGTTTCCACGGAAACACTGAAGCTTTCTTT.